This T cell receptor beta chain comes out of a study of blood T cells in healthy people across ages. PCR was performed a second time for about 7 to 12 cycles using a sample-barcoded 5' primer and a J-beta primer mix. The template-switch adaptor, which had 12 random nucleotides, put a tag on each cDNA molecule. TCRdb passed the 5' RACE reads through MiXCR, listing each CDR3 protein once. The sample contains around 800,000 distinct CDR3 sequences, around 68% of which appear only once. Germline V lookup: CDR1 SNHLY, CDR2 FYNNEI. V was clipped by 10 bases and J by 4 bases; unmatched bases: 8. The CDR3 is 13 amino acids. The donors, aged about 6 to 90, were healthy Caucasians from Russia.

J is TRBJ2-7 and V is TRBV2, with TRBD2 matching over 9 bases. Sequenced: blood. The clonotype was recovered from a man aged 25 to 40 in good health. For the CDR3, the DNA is TGTGCCACAATTAGCGGGGGTAGGTACGAGCAGTACTTC. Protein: CATISGGRYEQYF.